Shown below are 26 T cell receptor beta chains from a single sample sequenced in a study of blood T cell repertoires in COVID-19. Sequencing used immunoSEQ multiplex PCR; TCRdb keeps in-frame clones, though not all of them. The repertoire holds some 200,000 clones, with approximately 80% as singletons. Sequences were obtained from peripheral blood. These receptors came from a man aged 45-65 years with active or convalescent COVID-19.

This sequence joins TRBV29-1 and TRBJ2-5; 8 positions agree with TRBD1. Germline V gene lookup returns CDR1 SQVTM and CDR2 ANQGSEA. The CDR3 loop spans 12 amino acids. The V and J ends lost 7 bases and 5 bases, in that order; junction bases with no gene match: 6. The CDR3 loop is CSAGQGTETQYF. The DNA of the CDR3 is TGCAGCGCAGGACAGGGAACGGAGACCCAGTACTTC.

The rearrangement uses TRBV2 and TRBJ2-1; D remains ambiguous. Between the trimmed V and J ends, which lost 3 bases and 8 bases, there was a span of 11 bases. Germline V gene sequence: CDR1 SNHLY, CDR2 FYNNEI. There are 13 residues in the CDR3. CDR3 in amino acids: CASSDDLRDEQFF. Here the CDR3 DNA reads TGTGCCAGCAGTGACGATCTCCGGGATGAGCAGTTCTTC.

In its sample, this clone was seen a few times. This rearrangement joins TRBV15 to TRBJ1-5; no clear D gene. The V end was cut by 3 bases, the J end by 15 bases, with 24 bases between. This CDR3 is built from 15 residues. CDR1 is LNHNV and CDR2 is YYDKDF in the germline V gene (reference sequence). This CDR3 reads CATSSDRLRLVGPHF. In DNA form, the CDR3 reads TGTGCCACCAGCAGCGATCGACTGCGTTTGGTAGGTCCGCATTTT.

The rearrangement links TRBV20-1 to TRBJ2-1; weak D call: TRBD2 (5 bases). CDR1 is DFQATT, CDR2 SNEGSKA, per germline (reference sequence). This CDR3 comprises 11 residues. The V gene lost 5 bases and the J gene lost 10 bases, with 12 bases spanning the gap. The CDR3 nucleotides are TGCAGTGCTCCTACTAGTTACGAGCAGTTCTTC. Translation gives CSAPTSYEQFF.

The V gene is TRBV28, the J gene TRBJ1-2; D is possibly TRBD1 (5 bases). Deletions cut 1 base from V and 5 bases from J, with 14 bases between. There are 15 residues in the CDR3. Germline loops: CDR1 MDHEN, CDR2 SYDVKM. CDR3 bases: TGTGCCAGCAGTTTATCGGCCAGGGAAGGGTATGGCTACACCTTC. As protein: CASSLSAREGYGYTF.

The gene calls are TRBV20-1 and TRBJ2-7; no reliable D call. The CDR3 sequence is 14 residues long. V gave up 3 bases and J gave up 0 bases, with 12 bases separating them. Germline CDR1 is DFQATT and CDR2 is SNEGSKA (reference sequence). The CDR3 region is CSASYSPSSYEQYF. CDR3 bases: TGCAGTGCTAGTTATAGCCCGAGCTCCTACGAGCAGTACTTC.

The J gene is TRBJ1-2, the V gene TRBV7-2; no clear D. Trimming took 1 base from V and 4 from J, leaving 10 bases between them. Per germline, CDR1 SGHTA and CDR2 FQGNSA. The CDR3 is 14 amino acids. CDR3 amino acids: CASSLGRATYGYTF. The DNA of the CDR3 is TGTGCCAGCAGCTTAGGGAGGGCAACCTATGGCTACACCTTC.

The V and J genes are TRBV6-1 and TRBJ1-3; D call uncertain. The length of the CDR3 is 17 residues. Trimming took 2 bases from V and 3 from J, leaving 17 bases between them. The V gene's germline CDR1 is MNHNS and CDR2 SASEGT. CDR3 in DNA: TGTGCCAGCAGTGAATCATTAGGAGTAGCTGGTGGAAACACCATATATTTT. Encoded protein: CASSESLGVAGGNTIYF.

CDR3: CASSSGTQNTIYF. Written as DNA, the CDR3 is TGCGCCAGCTCCTCCGGGACACAAAACACCATATATTTT. This rearrangement joins TRBV5-1 to TRBJ1-3; tentative D call: TRBD1 (6 bases). This CDR3 is 13 amino acids long. Trimming left V 7 bases short and J 6 bases short, with 14 bases between. Germline values: CDR1 SGHRS, CDR2 YFSETQ.

The chain joins TRBV7-8 to TRBJ1-2; 8 nucleotides line up with TRBD1. The germline gives CDR1 SGHVS, CDR2 FQNEAQ. This CDR3 has 16 residues. V lost 0 bases, J lost 6 bases, and 9 bases stayed unmatched. In DNA form, the CDR3 reads TGTGCCAGCAGCTTAGCGTTAGCAGGGGGCGCGGATGGCTACACCTTC. As protein: CASSLALAGGADGYTF.

The J gene is TRBJ1-2, the V gene TRBV18; the match to TRBD1 covers 8 bases. The germline V gene encodes CDR1 KGHSH and CDR2 LQKENI. The CDR3 has 15 residues. The V and J ends lost 5 bases and 0 bases, in that order; junction bases with no gene match: 5. CDR3 sequence (DNA): TGTGCCAGCTCATCCCGGACAGGGACTAACTATGGCTACACCTTC. Translation: CASSSRTGTNYGYTF.

This clone appeared a few times. J is TRBJ2-7 and V is TRBV2; D is perhaps TRBD2 (6 bases). V lost 6 bases, J lost 2 bases, and 11 bases lay in between. CDR1 and CDR2 from the germline V gene are SNHLY and FYNNEI. This CDR3 comprises 13 residues. This CDR3 is CASRGTGAYEQYV. CDR3 coding DNA: TGTGCCAGCAGGGGAACGGGGGCCTACGAGCAGTACGTC.

The rearrangement uses TRBV5-1 and TRBJ1-4; 8 bases line up with TRBD1. CDR1 is SGHRS and CDR2 is YFSETQ in the germline V gene. This CDR3 is built from 16 residues. J lost 5 bases, V lost 3 bases, and 9 bases had no gene match. The CDR3 reads CASSSHGQGPNEKLFF. Written as DNA, the CDR3 is TGCGCCAGCAGCTCCCACGGACAGGGACCGAATGAAAAACTGTTTTTT. The full variable domain, completed using reference TRBV5-1 and TRBJ1-4, is KAGVTQTPRYLIKTRGQQVTLSCSPISGHRSVSWYQQTPGQGLQFLFEYFSETQRNKGNFPGRFSGRQFSNSRSEMNVSTLELGDSALYLCASSSHGQGPNEKLFFGSGTQLSVL.

This chain connects TRBV7-2 to TRBJ2-1; 11 positions match TRBD2. J was trimmed by 3 bases and V by 5 bases; bases with no gene match: 6. The germline CDR1 and CDR2 sequences are SGHTA and FQGNSA. The CDR3 covers 16 residues. CDR3: CASSRSGGAIYNEQFF. The CDR3 DNA follows: TGTGCCAGCAGCCGTAGCGGGGGGGCGATCTACAATGAGCAGTTCTTC.

V is TRBV19 and J is TRBJ2-2, with D perhaps TRBD1 (6 bases). Germline V CDR1 and CDR2: LNHDA, SQIVND (reference sequence). The CDR3 consists of 13 residues. V was cut by 10 bases and J by 4 bases, with 13 bases left in between. The CDR3 region is CAKEGGSTGELFF. As DNA, the CDR3 is TGTGCCAAAGAAGGGGGTAGCACCGGGGAGCTGTTTTTT.

This rearrangement joins TRBV19 to TRBJ1-2; 11 bases align to TRBD1. V gave up 9 bases and J gave up 3 bases; unmatched junction bases: 12. CDR3 length: 16 amino acids. Looked up from germline, CDR1 is LNHDA and CDR2 is SQIVND (reference sequence). The CDR3 DNA is TGTGCCAGCGCTGAATGGGACAGGGGGACCCACTATGGCTACACCTTC. Amino acids: CASAEWDRGTHYGYTF.

The sample holds a few counts of this clone. The rearrangement links TRBV6-2 or TRBV6-3 to TRBJ1-5; D perhaps matches TRBD1 (6 bases). CDR3 length: 15 residues. CDR1 is MNHEY and CDR2 is SVGEGT in the germline V gene. The V and J ends lost 2 bases and 4 bases respectively, with 12 bases between them. CDR3 bases: TGTGCCAGCAGTTACATGGCAGGGGATAATCAGCCCCAGCATTTT. This codes for CASSYMAGDNQPQHF.

This clone has a single count. The CDR3 loop is CASSPQTNTEAFF. CDR3 nucleotide sequence: TGTGCCAGCTCACCCCAGACAAATACTGAAGCTTTCTTT. This chain links TRBV18 with TRBJ1-1; D is uncertain. The V gene lost 3 bases and the J gene lost 5 bases, with 10 bases spanning the gap. Germline V lookup: CDR1 KGHSH, CDR2 LQKENI. The CDR3 sequence is 13 residues long.

The genes are TRBV28 and TRBJ2-7; 7 nucleotides agree with TRBD2. The CDR3 length is 11 residues. The V gene end was trimmed by 8 bases and the J gene end by 6 bases; junction bases not matched to a gene: 4. In germline, CDR1 is MDHEN, CDR2 SYDVKM. The CDR3 nucleotides read TGTGCCAGCCGGACTAGTTCCGAGCAGTACTTC. Translation: CASRTSSEQYF.

The rearrangement joins TRBV2 to TRBJ1-4, with TRBD1 matching over 7 bases. CDR3 size: 13 residues. The junction had 3 bases not matched to a gene; V was cut back by 4 bases and J by 7 bases. Looked up from germline, CDR1 is SNHLY and CDR2 is FYNNEI. This CDR3 is CASSGQGSEKLFF. The CDR3 bases are TGTGCCAGCAGTGGACAGGGAAGTGAAAAACTGTTTTTT. Combining the CDR3 with reference TRBV2 and TRBJ1-4 gives the whole variable domain EPEVTQTPSHQVTQMGQEVILRCVPISNHLYFYWYRQILGQKVEFLVSFYNNEISEKSEIFDDQFSVERPDGSNFTLKIRSTKLEDSAMYFCASSGQGSEKLFFGSGTQLSVL.

The chain recombines TRBV5-1 with TRBJ2-3; the match to TRBD2 covers 8 bases. This CDR3 is 14 amino acids long. Germline values: CDR1 SGHRS, CDR2 YFSETQ. V shed 4 bases, J shed 2 bases, and the junction held 3 bases outside the gene matches. This CDR3 is CASSPAGATDTQYF. CDR3 in DNA: TGCGCCAGCAGCCCAGCGGGGGCCACAGATACGCAGTATTTT.

The chain combines TRBV28 with TRBJ2-1; 10 bases line up with TRBD2. The CDR3 spans 15 residues. V lost 3 bases and J lost 5; bases outside the gene matches: 4. From germline, CDR1 is MDHEN and CDR2 SYDVKM. The CDR3 coding sequence is TGTGCCAGCAGTTTGGGACTAGCGATCAACAATGAGCAGTTCTTC. Its translation is CASSLGLAINNEQFF.

The chain couples TRBV7-9 to TRBJ2-4; 7 bases map to TRBD1. This CDR3 comprises 15 residues. Germline CDR1 is SEHNR and CDR2 is FQNEAQ (reference sequence). V dropped 5 bases and J dropped 5; count of bases not matched to a gene: 9. The CDR3 nucleotides read TGTGCCAGCAGCCCCGGGACAGTGGTCCAAAACATTCAGTACTTC. Translated, it gives CASSPGTVVQNIQYF.

The chain couples TRBV28 to TRBJ2-7; a possible D gene is TRBD1 (6 bases). The length of the CDR3 is 13 residues. V gave up 6 bases and J gave up 4 bases, with 13 bases separating them. Germline values: CDR1 MDHEN, CDR2 SYDVKM. This chain's CDR3 is CASSRTALYEQYF. The CDR3 DNA sequence: TGTGCCAGCAGCCGGACAGCTCTTTACGAGCAGTACTTC.

About this clone: The junction departs from the called germline gene at one end, perhaps through a read error. The chain couples TRBV2 to TRBJ1-2; the D gene is possibly TRBD1 (6 bases). The CDR3 totals 14 residues. The germline V gene has CDR1 SNHLY and CDR2 FYNNEI. The CDR3 sequence is CASSEVGAYYGYTF. CDR3 bases: TGTGCCAGCAGCGAAGTGGGGGCCTACTATGGCTACACCTTC. The variable domain in full, with the rest retrieved from reference TRBV2 and TRBJ1-2, is EPEVTQTPSHQVTQMGQEVILRCVPISNHLYFYWYRQILGQKVEFLVSFYNNEISEKSEIFDDQFSVERPDGSNFTLKIRSTKLEDSAMYFCASSEVGAYYGYTFGSGTRLTVV.

The chain recombines TRBV18 with TRBJ2-1, with D possibly being TRBD2 (5 bases). The germline gives CDR1 KGHSH, CDR2 LQKENI. The V gene lost 2 bases and the J gene lost 12 bases, with 11 bases spanning the gap. The CDR3 is 12 residues long. The DNA of the CDR3 is TGTGCCAGCTCACCAACCGGGGATGGGCAGTTCTTC. It encodes CASSPTGDGQFF. The full variable domain, its missing parts supplied by reference TRBV18 and TRBJ2-1, is NAGVMQNPRHLVRRRGQEARLRCSPMKGHSHVYWYRQLPEEGLKFMVYLQKENIIDESGMPKERFSAEFPKEGPSILRIQQVVRGDSAAYFCASSPTGDGQFFGPGTRLTVL.